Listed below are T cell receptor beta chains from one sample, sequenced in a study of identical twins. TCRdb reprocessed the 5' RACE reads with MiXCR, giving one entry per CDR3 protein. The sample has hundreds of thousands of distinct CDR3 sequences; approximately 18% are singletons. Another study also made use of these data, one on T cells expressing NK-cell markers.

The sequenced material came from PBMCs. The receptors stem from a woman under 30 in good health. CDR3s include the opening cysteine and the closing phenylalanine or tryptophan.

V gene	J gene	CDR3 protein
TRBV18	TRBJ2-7	CASSPGLFGGLHEQYF
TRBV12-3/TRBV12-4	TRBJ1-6	CASSVSSSPLHF
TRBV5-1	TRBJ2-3	CASSLAGTPTDTQYF
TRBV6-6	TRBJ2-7	CASSPRDVYEQYF
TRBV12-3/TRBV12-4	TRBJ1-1	CASSPDVYLRGTEAFF
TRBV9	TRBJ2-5	CASSERLKGETQYF
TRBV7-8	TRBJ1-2	CASSSGGGRDVFGYTF
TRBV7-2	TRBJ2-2	CASRPLAKNTGELFF
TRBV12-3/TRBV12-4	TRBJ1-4	CASSSTESYEKLFF
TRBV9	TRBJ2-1	CASSPGVPKEQFF
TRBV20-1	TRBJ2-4	CSARDRNGTSGRLLAKNIQYF
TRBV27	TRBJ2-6	CASSFLGGSSGANVLTF
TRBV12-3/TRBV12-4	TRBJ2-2	CASTRLQNTGELFF
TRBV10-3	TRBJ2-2	CAISEGISNTGELFF
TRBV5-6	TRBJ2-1	CASSPWGLYNEQFF
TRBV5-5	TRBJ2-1	CASSLGQLTYNEQFF
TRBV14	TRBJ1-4	CASSQVIGEKLFF
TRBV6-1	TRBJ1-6	CASSGKSGVNSPLHF
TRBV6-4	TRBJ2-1	CASSATSKNEQFF
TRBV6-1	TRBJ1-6	CASSATDRGYNSPLHF
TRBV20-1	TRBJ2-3	CSARLQTYTQYF
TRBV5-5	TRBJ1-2	CASRPHSGARYGYTF
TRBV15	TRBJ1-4	CATSRNDRVNEKLFF
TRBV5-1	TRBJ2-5	CASTVGFQETQYF
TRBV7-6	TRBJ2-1	CASSSPNTYNEQFF
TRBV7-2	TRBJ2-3	CASSEGGGADTQYF
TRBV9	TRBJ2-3	CASSPESGESTDTQYF
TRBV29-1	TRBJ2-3	CSVGHGRTDTQYF
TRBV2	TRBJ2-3	CASTRRRPGPAGTDTQYF
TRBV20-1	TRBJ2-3	CSASSGGASDTQYF
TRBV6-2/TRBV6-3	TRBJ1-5	CASSSRSSGRASNQPQHF
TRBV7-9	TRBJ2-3	CASSVPGQAVDTQYF
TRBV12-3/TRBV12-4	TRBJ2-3	CASSLMGLGADTQYF
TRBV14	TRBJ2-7	CASSTHRDEQYF
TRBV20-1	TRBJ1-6	CSASFNRGSYNSPLHF
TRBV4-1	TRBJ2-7	CASSLRDRGRNEQYF
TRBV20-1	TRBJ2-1	CSATTGLYNEQFF
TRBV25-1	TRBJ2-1	CASGLAGGGEQFF
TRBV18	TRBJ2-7	CASSPNRNSYEQYF
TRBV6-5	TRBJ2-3	CASSYMDLTDTQYF
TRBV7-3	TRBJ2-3	CASSLLGQGSDTQYF
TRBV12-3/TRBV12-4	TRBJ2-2	CASRTDRLDTGELFF